The rows below give T cell receptor beta chains drawn from one sample of a study of blood T cells in healthy people across ages. One entry per CDR3 protein, called by TCRdb with MiXCR from the 5' RACE reads. The table lists 500,000 to 550,000 distinct CDR3 sequences, about 24% of them singletons. The same data also contributed to another study, on T cells of mothers and their children.

Sequencing used blood. Every receptor here comes from a boy between 10 and 17 years old in good health. Each CDR3 is given with its conserved first and last residue. A D gene is named only where the DNA matches it firmly. Clone size, where shown, is once, few, many, or a class for clones that have expanded.

CDR3nt	CDR3aa	v_gene	j_gene	abundance	d_gene
TGTGCCAGTAAGGCGGGACTAGGCTACGAGCAGTACTTC	CASKAGLGYEQYF	TRBV19	TRBJ2-7	few	TRBD2
TGTGCCAGCAGTTCCCGACAGGTCTACGAGCAGTACTTC	CASSSRQVYEQYF	TRBV28	TRBJ2-7	.	.
TGTGCCAGCAGCCAAATTAGCGGGGGGGCCCGAGAGACCCAGTACTTC	CASSQISGGARETQYF	TRBV3-1	TRBJ2-5	few	TRBD2
TGTGCCAGCAGCTTCGCCAGGGCCAATTCACCCCTCCACTTT	CASSFARANSPLHF	TRBV7-2	TRBJ1-6	.	.
TGTGCCAGCAGCTCCAGTAGGGCAAGCTCCTACAATGAGCAGTTCTTC	CASSSSRASSYNEQFF	TRBV7-2	TRBJ2-1	many	.
TGTGCCATCAGTGGGACATCTAACTATGGCTACACCTTC	CAISGTSNYGYTF	TRBV10-3	TRBJ1-2	.	.
TGTGCCAGCAGTATTAGCGGGAGGAACCAAGAGACCCAGTACTTC	CASSISGRNQETQYF	TRBV7-2	TRBJ2-5	many	TRBD2
TGTGCCAGCAGCTTAGAGGGGTTCAATTCACCCCTCCACTTT	CASSLEGFNSPLHF	TRBV7-9	TRBJ1-6	.	.
TGTGCCAGCAGCCCACCTACGAACACCGGGGAGCTGTTTTTT	CASSPPTNTGELFF	TRBV5-6	TRBJ2-2	.	.
TGTGCCGGCAGCGTAGGGGGGACCGCGGATACGCAGTATTTT	CAGSVGGTADTQYF	TRBV9	TRBJ2-3	.	.
TGCAGTGCTAGCGGGGGACGGTACAATGAGCAGTTCTTC	CSASGGRYNEQFF	TRBV20-1	TRBJ2-1	.	.
TGTGCCAGCAGTTGGAGCGGGAGGGCCGTCTCAGATACGCAGTATTTT	CASSWSGRAVSDTQYF	TRBV6-2/TRBV6-3	TRBJ2-3	.	TRBD2
TGTGCCAGCAGCCAAGATGGACGGGACTGGCAAGAGACCCAGTACTTC	CASSQDGRDWQETQYF	TRBV3-1	TRBJ2-5	few	.
TGTGCCAGCAGTCAACGGGGTAGTAGCACAGATACGCAGTATTTT	CASSQRGSSTDTQYF	TRBV28	TRBJ2-3	.	.
TGTGCCAACAGGGGGGAGAGTAATCAGCCCCAGCATTTT	CANRGESNQPQHF	TRBV7-2	TRBJ1-5	few	TRBD1
TGTGCCAGCAGTTACTCGTGGCAAGGGGGCAACACCGGGGAGCTGTTTTTT	CASSYSWQGGNTGELFF	TRBV6-2/TRBV6-3	TRBJ2-2	.	TRBD1
TGTGCCAGCAGCAAGATACAGGGGGATTTGGCCAAAAACATTCAGTACTTC	CASSKIQGDLAKNIQYF	TRBV4-2	TRBJ2-4	.	TRBD1
TGTGCCAGCAGTTTCTGGGAGTCTACAACTAATGAAAAACTGTTTTTT	CASSFWESTTNEKLFF	TRBV28	TRBJ1-4	.	.
TGTGCCAGCAGGGAAGCGGGATTCCATAGCTCCTACAATGAGCAGTTCTTC	CASREAGFHSSYNEQFF	TRBV6-1	TRBJ2-1	few	TRBD2
TGTGCCAGCAGCACCGGACTAGCGGGGGTTATGGGAGAGACCCAGTACTTC	CASSTGLAGVMGETQYF	TRBV7-3	TRBJ2-5	.	TRBD2
TGTGCCTGTACGACTAGCGGGGAGTACAATGAGCAGTTCTTC	CACTTSGEYNEQFF	TRBV30	TRBJ2-1	few	TRBD2
TGTGCCAGCAGCCTCACCGGGACAGATAGCAATCAGCCCCAGCATTTT	CASSLTGTDSNQPQHF	TRBV11-2	TRBJ1-5	few	TRBD1
TGCAGTGCTGTCACCTACGAGCAGTACTTC	CSAVTYEQYF	TRBV20-1	TRBJ2-7	.	.
TGTGCCAGCAGCTTATCCACGCGCAGGGCCAAAAACATTCAGTACTTC	CASSLSTRRAKNIQYF	TRBV7-2	TRBJ2-4	many	.
TGTGCCAGCAGTTTATCCCCCCCGGGGGGGGGATACAATGAGCAGTTCTTC	CASSLSPPGGGYNEQFF	TRBV27	TRBJ2-1	few	TRBD2
TGCAGTGCTAGAGATCTTGGTAGCGGGTGGGGCAAAAACATTCAGTACTTC	CSARDLGSGWGKNIQYF	TRBV20-1	TRBJ2-4	many	TRBD2
TGTGCCAGCAGCATACGGTCCCCGGGTGCGAGTGGTGGCGCTGAAGCTTTCTTT	CASSIRSPGASGGAEAFF	TRBV6-1	TRBJ1-1	.	.
TGTGCCAGCAGCTTAACGGCGCAGGAAGAGACCCAGTACTTC	CASSLTAQEETQYF	TRBV7-3	TRBJ2-5	.	.
TGTGCCACCAGCCCGGACAGGGGAACCTATGGCTACACCTTC	CATSPDRGTYGYTF	TRBV15	TRBJ1-2	few	TRBD1
TGTGCCAGCAGCTTACGGTCAGGGGTCACTGAAGCTTTCTTT	CASSLRSGVTEAFF	TRBV7-2	TRBJ1-1	.	.
TGTGCCACGGGGCAGGGCTACGAGCAGTACTTC	CATGQGYEQYF	TRBV6-2/TRBV6-3	TRBJ2-7	.	.
TGTGCCAGCAGTTTAGTGGGCAGATATAATGAAAAACTGTTTTTT	CASSLVGRYNEKLFF	TRBV12-3/TRBV12-4	TRBJ1-4	few	.
TGCAGCTTTGGGGGGCCTCCGAACACTGAAGCTTTCTTT	CSFGGPPNTEAFF	TRBV29-1	TRBJ1-1	few	.
TGTGCCAGCAGCCCCCAGACCGACAATGAGCAGTTCTTC	CASSPQTDNEQFF	TRBV9	TRBJ2-1	few	.
TGTGCCAGCAGCATCGGGACAGAAGAGACCCAGTACTTC	CASSIGTEETQYF	TRBV7-6	TRBJ2-5	few	TRBD1
TGCGCCAGCAGCCAAGGTTCCGGGACAGCCACCGCCTACGAGCAGTACTTC	CASSQGSGTATAYEQYF	TRBV4-3	TRBJ2-7	.	TRBD1
TGTGCCAGCAGTCCCCGGGACAGAGAAGGCACAGATACGCAGTATTTT	CASSPRDREGTDTQYF	TRBV28	TRBJ2-3	.	TRBD1
TGTGCCAGCATGTCGGCAGGGGGCGGCGAGCAGTACTTC	CASMSAGGGEQYF	TRBV6-2/TRBV6-3	TRBJ2-7	.	TRBD1
TGTGCCAGCAGCTTAGTGGGGCGGAGCGTGAGAGATACGCAGTATTTT	CASSLVGRSVRDTQYF	TRBV7-8	TRBJ2-3	few	.
TGTGCCAGCGAGGGGGGACACAATGAGCAGTTCTTC	CASEGGHNEQFF	TRBV6-1	TRBJ2-1	.	.
TGTGCCAGCAGCGACAGGGTTCTGAGGAACACCATATATTTT	CASSDRVLRNTIYF	TRBV13	TRBJ1-3	.	TRBD1
TGTGCCAGCAGTGATTACAGGGGAGGAACTGAAGCTTTCTTT	CASSDYRGGTEAFF	TRBV6-6	TRBJ1-1	few	TRBD1
TGTGCCAGCAGCCCCCGTCCGGGTAATGGCTACACCTTC	CASSPRPGNGYTF	TRBV7-3	TRBJ1-2	few	.
TGTGCCAGCAGCGCACGGGACACCCAGAGCTCCTATAATTCACCCCTCCACTTT	CASSARDTQSSYNSPLHF	TRBV9	TRBJ1-6	few	.
TGTGCCAGCAGCCTCAGGGCTTCCGGGACGGTCAAGTACGAGCAGTACTTC	CASSLRASGTVKYEQYF	TRBV12-3/TRBV12-4	TRBJ2-7	few	.
TGTGCCAGCAGTTCAGGGAGGCCGACCATGGATACGCAGTATTTT	CASSSGRPTMDTQYF	TRBV7-9	TRBJ2-3	.	.
TGTGCCAGCAGTTACGGGGCAGGGTATGAGCAGTTCTTC	CASSYGAGYEQFF	TRBV6-6	TRBJ2-1	.	.
TGTGCCAGCAGTTTACGACGACAGGGCTACGAGCAGTACTTC	CASSLRRQGYEQYF	TRBV28	TRBJ2-7	.	TRBD1
TGCGCCAGCAGCCAAGATAGCTTGACCCCAGGAGAGACCCAGTACTTC	CASSQDSLTPGETQYF	TRBV4-3	TRBJ2-5	few	.
TGCAGCGTTGAAGGGGGAGGGACTGGCTTTTCCTACAATGAGCAGCTCTTC	CSVEGGGTGFSYNEQLF	TRBV29-1	TRBJ2-5	.	TRBD2
TGCGCCAGCAGCCTCGGGACGGGACAGGTTTCTAACTATGGCTACACCTTC	CASSLGTGQVSNYGYTF	TRBV4-3	TRBJ1-2	few	TRBD1